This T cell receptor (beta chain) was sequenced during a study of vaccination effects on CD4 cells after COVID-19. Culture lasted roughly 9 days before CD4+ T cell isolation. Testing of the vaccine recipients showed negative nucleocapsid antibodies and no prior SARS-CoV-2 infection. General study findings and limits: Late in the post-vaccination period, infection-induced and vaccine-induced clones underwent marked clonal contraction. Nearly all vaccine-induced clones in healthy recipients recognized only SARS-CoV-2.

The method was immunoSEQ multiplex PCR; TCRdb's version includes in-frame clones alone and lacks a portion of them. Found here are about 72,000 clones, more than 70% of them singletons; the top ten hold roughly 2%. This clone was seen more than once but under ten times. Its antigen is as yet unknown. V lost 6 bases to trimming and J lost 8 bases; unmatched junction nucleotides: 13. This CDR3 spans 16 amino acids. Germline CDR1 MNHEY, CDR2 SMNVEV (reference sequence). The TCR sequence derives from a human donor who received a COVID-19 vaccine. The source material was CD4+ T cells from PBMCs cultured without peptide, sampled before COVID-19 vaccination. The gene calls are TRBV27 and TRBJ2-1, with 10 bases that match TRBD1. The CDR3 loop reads CASRTLFRDRGYEQFF. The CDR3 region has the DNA TGTGCCAGCAGAACCCTATTCCGGGACAGGGGCTATGAGCAGTTCTTC.